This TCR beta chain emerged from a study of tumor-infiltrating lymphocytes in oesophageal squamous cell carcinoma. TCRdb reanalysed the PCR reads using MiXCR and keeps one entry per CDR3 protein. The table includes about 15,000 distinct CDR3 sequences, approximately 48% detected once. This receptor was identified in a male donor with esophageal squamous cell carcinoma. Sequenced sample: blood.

As DNA, the CDR3 is TGTGCCAGCAGCCGGACCCTCCAGGGTATAGGCGAGCAGTACTTC. It is translated as CASSRTLQGIGEQYF. This chain joins TRBV6-2 or TRBV6-3 and TRBJ2-1, with D possibly TRBD1 on 5 matching bases. Gene TRBJ2-7 matches the end of the DNA better, so the J call may be wrong. The CDR3 contains 15 residues. Germline V gene sequence: CDR1 MNHEY, CDR2 SVGEGT.